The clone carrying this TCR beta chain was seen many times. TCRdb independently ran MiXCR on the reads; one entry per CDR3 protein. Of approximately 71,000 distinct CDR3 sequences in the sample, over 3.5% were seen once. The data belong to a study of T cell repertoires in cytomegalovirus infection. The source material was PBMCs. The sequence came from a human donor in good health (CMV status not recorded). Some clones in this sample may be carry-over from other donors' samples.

The CDR3 reads CSVASGLNTEAFF. The DNA of the CDR3 is TGCAGCGTTGCGTCAGGCTTGAACACTGAAGCTTTCTTT. V and J are TRBV29-1 and TRBJ1-1; D call uncertain. The V gene's germline CDR1 is SQVTM and CDR2 ANQGSEA. Trimming cost V 4 bases and J 0 bases, with 9 bases left between them. This CDR3 is built from 13 residues.